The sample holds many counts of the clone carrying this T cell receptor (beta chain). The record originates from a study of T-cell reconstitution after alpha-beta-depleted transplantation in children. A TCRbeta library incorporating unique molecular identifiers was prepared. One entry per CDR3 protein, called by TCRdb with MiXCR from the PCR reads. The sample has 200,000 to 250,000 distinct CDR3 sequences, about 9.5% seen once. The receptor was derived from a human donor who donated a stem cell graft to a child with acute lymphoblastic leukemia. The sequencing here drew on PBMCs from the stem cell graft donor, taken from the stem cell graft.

This CDR3 reads CAISEREDEQYF. CDR3 nucleotide sequence: TGTGCCATCAGTGAGAGAGAGGACGAGCAGTACTTC. The rearrangement uses TRBV10-3 and TRBJ2-7; D is ambiguous. V lost 2 bases, J lost 5 bases, and 7 bases lay in between. CDR3 length: 12 amino acids. Germline V gives CDR1 ENHRY, CDR2 SYGVKD.